This T cell receptor beta chain was sequenced in a study of PD-L1 blockade in urothelial cancer. Looking at the study overall: The analyses of blood took place 3 weeks (second dose) and 6 weeks after treatment start. Typically, measured as a median, blood samples had 141,255 T cells.

Data came from immunoSEQ multiplex PCR; TCRdb stores just in-frame clones and leaves some out. The sample has about 110,000 clones, 85% to 95% seen once. This CDR3 spans 17 amino acids. Deletions cut 0 bases from V and 4 bases from J, with 18 bases between. CDR1 is MGHRA, CDR2 YSYEKL, per germline. Specified time point: peripheral blood 6 weeks after treatment start. This material consisted of PBMCs, taken around atezolizumab (anti-PD-L1) treatment. The clonotype comes from a man in his sixties with urothelial cancer. This chain connects TRBV4-1 to TRBJ2-5; TRBD2 is a possible D gene (5 bases). CDR3 sequence reads: CASSQDGGPLNGETQYF. The CDR3 region has the DNA TGCGCCAGCAGCCAAGATGGCGGGCCTCTGAACGGAGAGACCCAGTACTTC.